Included here is one TCR beta chain sequence, with context. Newly diagnosed hyperthyroidism patients aged 18 to 65 years had disease lasting under 2 months. Clinical symptoms, serum thyroxine and TRAb, thyroid ultrasound and orbital computed tomography were used for the diagnoses. First hyperthyroidism diagnosis is when the blood sample was obtained, before any ophthalmopathy symptoms. This entry is derived from a study of T cells in Graves' hyperthyroidism and ophthalmopathy. Across the study: Peripheral blood was taken when the disease was first diagnosed, before any treatment began.

Regions amplified from RNA transcripts were the TCR beta CDR3 regions. During a first-round RT-PCR of the TCR CDR3, the HTBI primer set was used. TCRdb re-derived calls from the multiplex PCR reads in MiXCR, one entry per CDR3 protein. The sample carries 600,000 to 850,000 distinct CDR3 sequences, about 19% recorded once. The germline CDR1 and CDR2 sequences are MNHEY and SVGEGT. CDR3 length: 17 amino acids. Trimming at V came to 6 bases and at J to 1 base, leaving 11 bases not matched to a gene. The sequencing sample was made of blood. The receptor comes from a woman between 50 and 59 years old with Graves' hyperthyroidism that later progressed to Graves' ophthalmopathy. The rearrangement uses TRBV6-2 or TRBV6-3 and TRBJ2-2, with 7 nucleotides matching TRBD1. CDR3: CASSGLRGQLNTGELFF. CDR3 in DNA: TGTGCCAGCAGCGGATTGAGGGGACAGCTGAACACCGGGGAGCTGTTTTTT.